The rows below give T cell receptor beta chains drawn from one sample of a study of blood T cell repertoires in COVID-19. Data came from immunoSEQ multiplex PCR; TCRdb stores just in-frame clones and leaves some out. Here the sample spans about 150,000 clones, approximately 86% being singletons. The sample was peripheral blood. The source of these receptors is a middle-aged woman with active or convalescent COVID-19. CDR3s include the opening cysteine and the closing phenylalanine or tryptophan. D genes are given only for firm matches. Size tells how often a clone was seen (once, few, many) or the class of an expanded clone, and some rows leave it out.

>TRBJ2-5|-|TRBV6-5|TRBD2
TGTGCCACCGCGGGGCTAGCGGGAGAGACCCAGTACTTC
CATAGLAGETQYF
>TRBJ1-5|-|TRBV15|TRBD1
TGTGCCACCAGCAGAGGGCAGGGGGATAGCAATCAGCCCCAGCATTTT
CATSRGQGDSNQPQHF
>TRBJ1-2|few|TRBV14|-
TGTGCCAGCAGCCAAGCCGTATCGGCGGGGGCCTACTATGGCTACACCTTC
CASSQAVSAGAYYGYTF
>TRBJ1-2|-|TRBV18|-
TGTGCCAGCTCACCTTCAGACACTAACTATGGCTACACCTTC
CASSPSDTNYGYTF
>TRBJ1-2|once|TRBV18|TRBD1
TGTGCCAGCTCACCACCGGAGGGGGCGACCTATGGCTACACCTTC
CASSPPEGATYGYTF
>TRBJ1-4|few|TRBV6-2/TRBV6-3|TRBD1
TGTGCCAGCAGTTACTCGAAGACAGGGCGAAACCCGGGGAAACTGTTTTTT
CASSYSKTGRNPGKLFF
>TRBJ2-1|-|TRBV10-3|TRBD2
TGTGCCATCTTGTCGGCTAGCGGCCGCAATGAGCAGTTCTTC
CAILSASGRNEQFF
>TRBJ1-1|-|TRBV3-1/TRBV3-2|-
TGTGCCAGCAGCCAAGATGGTCAGGGGAACACTGAAGCTTTCTTT
CASSQDGQGNTEAFF
>TRBJ1-2|-|TRBV6-5|TRBD1
TGTGCCAGCAGTTGGGACAGACTGAACTATGGCTACACCTTC
CASSWDRLNYGYTF
>TRBJ2-1|-|TRBV7-6|TRBD2
TGTGCCAGCAGCTTAGAGCTAGCGGGAGGTGGTCGACGGGAGCAGTTCTTC
CASSLELAGGGRREQFF
>TRBJ1-1|-|TRBV27|-
TGTGCCAGCAGTTCTTTAGGGGGCACTGAAGCTTTCTTT
CASSSLGGTEAFF